This TCR beta chain was retrieved from a study of blood T cell repertoires in COVID-19. Study at large: Sample material is recorded as cDNA or gDNA derived from T cells, B-cell-depleted T cells, or PBMCs.

Recruitment covered about two dozen US areas and drew participants whose ages spanned about 18 to 100 years. Which cohort a participant joined came from the clinical history participants gave. Study processing details: Cell counts per sample came from amplifying reference gene primers. Produced via immunoSEQ multiplex PCR; TCRdb's table is partial and in-frame only. V, J and clone size were drawn from that table, and D and trimming were deduced from the DNA. The sample consists of 200,000 to 250,000 clones, 90% of them appearing once. V lost 5 bases, J lost 7 bases, and 23 bases lay in between. Germline V gene data show CDR1 as SGHTA and CDR2 as FQGNSA. The CDR3 has 16 amino acids.

The TCR was taken from a man over 45 who had been exposed to COVID-19. The V call is TRBV7-2, the J call TRBJ1-2, with D perhaps matching TRBD1 (5 bases). The sequencing input was PBMCs or T cells enriched from blood (not recorded which). CDR3 bases: TGTGCCAGCAGCCCCGAGGTAGGGGTTGGTTTGGTTGGCTACACCTTC. As protein: CASSPEVGVGLVGYTF.